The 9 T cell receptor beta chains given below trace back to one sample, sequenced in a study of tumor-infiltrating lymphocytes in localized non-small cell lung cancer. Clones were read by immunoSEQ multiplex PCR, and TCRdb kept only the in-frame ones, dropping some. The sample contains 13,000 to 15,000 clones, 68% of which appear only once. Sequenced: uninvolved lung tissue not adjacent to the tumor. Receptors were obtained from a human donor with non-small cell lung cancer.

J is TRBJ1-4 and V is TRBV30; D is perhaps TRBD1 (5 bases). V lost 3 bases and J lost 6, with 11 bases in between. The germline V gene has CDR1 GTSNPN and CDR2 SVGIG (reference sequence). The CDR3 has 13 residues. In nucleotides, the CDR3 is TGTGCCTGGAGGGAAGGGGCTTATGAAAAACTGTTTTTT. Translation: CAWREGAYEKLFF.

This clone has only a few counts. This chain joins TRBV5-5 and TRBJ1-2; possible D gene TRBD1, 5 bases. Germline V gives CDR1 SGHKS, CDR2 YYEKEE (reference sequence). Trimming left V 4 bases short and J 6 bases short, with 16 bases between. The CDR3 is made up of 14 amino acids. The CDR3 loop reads CASSRPGTPNGYTF. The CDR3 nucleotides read TGTGCCAGCAGCCGGCCCGGGACGCCCAATGGCTACACCTTC.

The CDR3 here is CASSLDRGGEKLFF. CDR3 nucleotide sequence: TGTGCCAGCAGCCTTGACAGGGGAGGAGAAAAACTGTTTTTT. The V and J genes are TRBV5-4 and TRBJ1-4, with TRBD1 matching 8 bases. Germline lookup yields CDR1 SGHNT and CDR2 YYREEE (reference sequence). CDR3 length: 14 residues. V gave up 4 bases and J gave up 8 bases; unmatched junction bases: 7.

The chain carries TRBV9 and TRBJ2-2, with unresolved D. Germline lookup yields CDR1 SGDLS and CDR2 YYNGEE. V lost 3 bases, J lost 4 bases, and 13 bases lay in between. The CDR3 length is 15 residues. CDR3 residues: CASSAYDHLTGELFF. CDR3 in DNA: TGTGCCAGCAGCGCTTACGACCACCTCACCGGGGAGCTGTTTTTT.

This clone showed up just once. This CDR3 reads CASRGSGANVLTF. CDR3 in DNA: TGTGCCAGCAGAGGTTCTGGGGCCAACGTCCTGACTTTC. The chain couples TRBV6-5 to TRBJ2-6; D not certain. CDR1 MNHEY and CDR2 SVGAGI come from the germline V gene. Trimming shortened V by 6 bases and J by 1 base, and 4 bases separated the two germline ends. This CDR3 contains 13 residues.

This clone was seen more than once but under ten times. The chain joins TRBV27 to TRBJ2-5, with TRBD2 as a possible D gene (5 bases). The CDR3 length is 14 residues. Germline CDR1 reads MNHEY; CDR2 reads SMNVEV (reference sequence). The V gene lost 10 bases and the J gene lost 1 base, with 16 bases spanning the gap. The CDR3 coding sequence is TGTGCCACCGCCCGAGGGCGGTTCCAAGAGACCCAGTACTTC. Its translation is CATARGRFQETQYF.

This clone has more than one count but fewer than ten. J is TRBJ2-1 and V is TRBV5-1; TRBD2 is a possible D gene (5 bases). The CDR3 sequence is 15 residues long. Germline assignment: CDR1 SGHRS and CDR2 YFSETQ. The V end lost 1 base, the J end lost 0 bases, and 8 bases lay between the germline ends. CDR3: CASSLPEGSYNEQFF. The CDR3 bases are TGCGCCAGCAGCTTGCCCGAGGGCTCCTACAATGAGCAGTTCTTC.

CDR3 sequence reads: CASSQAGTGRQPQHF. The CDR3 bases are TGCGCCAGCAGCCAGGCCGGGACAGGGAGGCAGCCCCAGCATTTT. The chain recombines TRBV4-1 with TRBJ1-5; 9 bases align to TRBD1. CDR3 size: 15 residues. With V trimmed by 3 bases and J by 7 bases, 7 bases remained unmatched. Germline V lookup: CDR1 MGHRA, CDR2 YSYEKL.

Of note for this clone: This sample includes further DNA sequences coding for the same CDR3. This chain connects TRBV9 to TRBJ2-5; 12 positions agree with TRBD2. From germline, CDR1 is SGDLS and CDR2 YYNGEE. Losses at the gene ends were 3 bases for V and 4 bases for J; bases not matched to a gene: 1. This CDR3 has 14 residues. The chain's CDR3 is CASSAGLAGETQYF. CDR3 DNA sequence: TGTGCCAGCAGCGCGGGACTAGCGGGAGAGACCCAGTACTTC.